These T cell receptor beta chains were read from a single sample in a study of blood T cell repertoires in COVID-19. Sequencing was performed with immunoSEQ multiplex PCR; in TCRdb, only in-frame clones are kept and a portion is missing. This table holds roughly 250,000 clones, 80% to 95% found once. Sequencing input: peripheral blood. The receptors originated from a young man with COVID-19, enrolled during active disease. Each CDR3 is given without its conserved first and last residue. A D gene is named only where the DNA matches it firmly.

j_call: TRBJ1-5
d_call: .
v_call: TRBV9
cdr3_aa: ASSTGGGGRGQPQH

j_call: TRBJ1-6
d_call: TRBD1
v_call: TRBV5-1
cdr3_aa: ASSSGTGYSPLH

j_call: TRBJ1-1
d_call: TRBD1
v_call: TRBV13
cdr3_aa: ASSYRDRPTEAF

j_call: TRBJ1-4
d_call: .
v_call: TRBV12-2
cdr3_aa: ASRLGCPLGRSTNEKLF

j_call: TRBJ1-2
d_call: TRBD1
v_call: TRBV5-4
cdr3_aa: ASSPGQGAADYGYT

j_call: TRBJ1-1
d_call: .
v_call: TRBV5-1
cdr3_aa: ASSSQGQNTEAF

j_call: TRBJ1-1
d_call: TRBD1
v_call: TRBV29-1
cdr3_aa: SVRGTGATEAF

j_call: TRBJ1-1
d_call: .
v_call: TRBV19
cdr3_aa: ASSEGEEWTEAF

j_call: TRBJ1-2
d_call: .
v_call: TRBV6-6
cdr3_aa: ASSYLRVRGNYGYT

j_call: TRBJ2-5
d_call: TRBD1
v_call: TRBV7-9
cdr3_aa: ASSLDPGQGREETQY

j_call: TRBJ1-2
d_call: .
v_call: TRBV5-4
cdr3_aa: ASSFSGYGYT

j_call: TRBJ2-7
d_call: .
v_call: TRBV9
cdr3_aa: ASSVGSHDPSYEQY

j_call: TRBJ2-7
d_call: TRBD2
v_call: TRBV6-5
cdr3_aa: ASQGRGPYEQY

j_call: TRBJ1-5
d_call: .
v_call: TRBV18
cdr3_aa: ASSLGDGNNQPQH

j_call: TRBJ1-1
d_call: .
v_call: TRBV5-4
cdr3_aa: ASSLRRANTEAF

j_call: TRBJ1-1
d_call: .
v_call: TRBV5-1
cdr3_aa: ASSLGGGRGNTEAF

j_call: TRBJ1-5
d_call: .
v_call: TRBV20-1
cdr3_aa: SAGEQPQH

j_call: TRBJ2-1
d_call: TRBD2
v_call: TRBV2
cdr3_aa: ASSELLAGGNNEQF